This entry lists 4 T cell receptor beta chains sequenced from one sample in a study of identifying expanded T cells in peripheral blood. TCRdb's table, derived via immunoSEQ multiplex PCR, lists solely in-frame clones and lacks some. The sample records under 150,000 clones, 70% to 90% being singletons. Sequenced material: blood. These receptors were taken from a person between 18 and 75 years old in good health.

The rearrangement joins TRBV25-1 to TRBJ2-4, with a tentative D call TRBD1 (5 bases). Germline V gene lookup returns CDR1 MGHDK and CDR2 SYGVNS. The CDR3 totals 12 residues. With 8 bases removed from V and 6 bases from J, the gap between germline ends came to 11 bases. The CDR3 DNA is TGTGCCAGCGACAGTAGTTCAAACATTCAGTACTTC. It yields the protein CASDSSSNIQYF.

The V gene is TRBV30, the J gene TRBJ1-5, with D unresolved. The CDR3 sequence is 13 residues long. Trimming pared 3 bases from V and 4 bases from J, leaving 10 bases between. Germline loops: CDR1 GTSNPN, CDR2 SVGIG (reference sequence). For the CDR3, the DNA is TGTGCCTGGAGGGAGGCCGGGAATCAGCCCCAGCATTTT. Translated: CAWREAGNQPQHF.

This clone was picked up one time. This chain joins TRBV19 and TRBJ2-7; D might be TRBD1 or TRBD2, each matching 5 bases. The CDR3 spans 14 residues. V was shortened by 3 bases and J by 0 bases, with 9 bases between the two germline ends. Germline CDR1 LNHDA, CDR2 SQIVND (reference sequence). The DNA for the CDR3 is TGTGCCAGTAGTATGGGTGGGGGCTCCTACGAGCAGTACTTC. This translates into CASSMGGGSYEQYF.

The CDR3 sequence is CASSLAGELFF. CDR3 sequence (DNA): TGTGCCAGCAGCTTAGCCGGGGAGCTGTTTTTT. V and J are TRBV7-9 and TRBJ2-2; D uncertain. The CDR3 covers 11 residues. V dropped 0 bases and J dropped 7 bases, with 0 bases sitting between them. Germline CDR1 and CDR2: SEHNR and FQNEAQ (reference sequence).